What follows is one T cell receptor beta chain and its context. The record originates from a study of cytomegalovirus exposure and HLA in healthy donors. Primers included in the PCR were 60 Vbeta and 13 Jbeta primers. Assay: immunoSEQ multiplex PCR; the TCRdb copy retains only in-frame clones and omits some. The table shows approximately 160,000 clones, with around 80% occurring only once. The CDR3 has 13 amino acids. Germline V gives CDR1 MGHRA, CDR2 YSYEKL. V lost 4 bases and J 5 bases, leaving 11 bases between the germline ends. The genes are TRBV4-1 and TRBJ1-1; the D gene is possibly TRBD1 (5 bases). This TCR was recovered from a man aged 25 to 45 in good health and CMV-seropositive. What was sequenced was PBMCs. CDR3 sequence reads: CASSLGGGTEAFF. The CDR3 nucleotides are TGCGCCAGCAGCCTGGGGGGTGGGACTGAAGCTTTCTTT.